Listed below are T cell receptor beta chains from one sample, sequenced in a study of cytomegalovirus exposure and HLA in healthy donors. Method: immunoSEQ multiplex PCR; TCRdb's copy keeps in-frame clones and lacks some. This sample has about 150,000 clones, with approximately 80% found just once. Material for sequencing was PBMCs. The source is a man between 40 and 49 years old in good health and CMV-seronegative. CDR3s include the opening cysteine and the closing phenylalanine or tryptophan. The D gene is left open where the match is weak. Part of the rows lack a size; the others show once, few, many or a class for expanded clones.

V	length	J	D	size	DNA	CDR3
TRBV13	14	TRBJ2-7	TRBD1	few	TGTGCCAGCAGCCGAGTGGGACAGGGCTACGAGCAGTACTTC	CASSRVGQGYEQYF
TRBV6-1	13	TRBJ2-7	TRBD1	.	TGTGCCAGCACCGGGACAGGGAGAGACGAGCAGTACTTC	CASTGTGRDEQYF
TRBV5-8	12	TRBJ2-7	.	.	TGTGCCAGCAGCCCGAGCGCCTACGAGCAGTACTTC	CASSPSAYEQYF
TRBV5-1	14	TRBJ2-5	TRBD2	.	TGCGCCAGCAGACCGGGAGGGGGGGAAGAGACCCAGTACTTC	CASRPGGGEETQYF
TRBV5-1	14	TRBJ2-5	.	.	TGCGCCAGCAGCTTGGGAGTGGGAGAAGAGACCCAGTACTTC	CASSLGVGEETQYF
TRBV6-5	15	TRBJ1-2	TRBD1	.	TGTGCCAGTCGGCAACTCGGGGACAGGCAAAGAGGCTACACCTTC	CASRQLGDRQRGYTF
TRBV18	16	TRBJ2-2	TRBD1	.	TGTGCCAGCTCACCACTAGGGGGCGTCAACACCGGGGAGCTGTTTTTT	CASSPLGGVNTGELFF
TRBV7-2	16	TRBJ2-5	TRBD1	few	TGTGCCAGCAGCTTATGGACAGGGAACCCTCGAGAGACCCAGTACTTC	CASSLWTGNPRETQYF
TRBV4-3	15	TRBJ1-1	.	.	TGCGCCAGCAGCCAAGGCGAGTTTAAGATCACTGAAGCTTTCTTT	CASSQGEFKITEAFF
TRBV6-5	13	TRBJ2-1	TRBD1	few	TGTGCCAGCAGTTACTCGACAGGGAATGAGCAGTTCTTC	CASSYSTGNEQFF
TRBV7-9	13	TRBJ2-5	.	.	TGTGCCAGCAGCTTAATGGGTAGCGAGACCCAGTACTTC	CASSLMGSETQYF
TRBV29-1	14	TRBJ2-7	.	.	TGCAGCGTGGCGTGGAGGGGTCGATCCTACGAGCAGTACTTC	CSVAWRGRSYEQYF
TRBV14	14	TRBJ2-5	TRBD1	.	TGTGCCAGCAGCCCCCGGACAGGGGACGAGACCCAGTACTTC	CASSPRTGDETQYF
TRBV19	15	TRBJ1-5	TRBD1	.	TGTGCCAGTAGTAACCCCCCGGGACAGGGTGAGCCCCAGCATTTT	CASSNPPGQGEPQHF
TRBV4-3	15	TRBJ2-7	TRBD1	.	TGCGCCAGCAGCCAGACGGGACAGGGAAGATGGGAGCAGTACTTC	CASSQTGQGRWEQYF
TRBV18	16	TRBJ1-2	.	.	TGTGCCAGCTCACCACCGCCCGGGAGGACGGGGGATGGCTACACCTTC	CASSPPPGRTGDGYTF
TRBV7-9	11	TRBJ2-5	.	.	TGTGCCAGCAGCTCCGTAGAGACCCAGTACTTC	CASSSVETQYF
TRBV4-1	15	TRBJ2-5	.	.	TGCGCCAGCAGCCAAGCGGCAGGCTCGGGGGAGACCCAGTACTTC	CASSQAAGSGETQYF
TRBV6-5	13	TRBJ2-7	.	.	TGTGCCAGCAGTTACTCCGGTCGTCGAGGTCAGTACTTC	CASSYSGRRGQYF
TRBV6-5	15	TRBJ2-3	.	few	TGTGCCAGCAGTTACTCGCACTCAAGCACAGATACGCAGTATTTT	CASSYSHSSTDTQYF
TRBV7-4	15	TRBJ2-1	TRBD2	.	TGTGCCAGCAGTCCCGGGACTAGCGGTTACAATGAGCAGTTCTTC	CASSPGTSGYNEQFF
TRBV11-2	15	TRBJ2-7	TRBD2	.	TGTGCCAGCAGCTATCAACTAGCGGGCACCTACGAGCAGTACTTC	CASSYQLAGTYEQYF
TRBV2	13	TRBJ2-7	.	.	TGTGCCAGCTTGCTAGACGAGGCCTACGAGCAGTACTTC	CASLLDEAYEQYF
TRBV5-1	15	TRBJ2-6	.	.	TGCGCCAGCACTCCCAGGGGCTCTGGGGCCAACGTCCTGACTTTC	CASTPRGSGANVLTF
TRBV27	18	TRBJ1-4	.	.	TGTGCCAGCACCGCGACCACAGGGACCGGCTCAACTAATGAAAAACTGTTTTTT	CASTATTGTGSTNEKLFF
TRBV7-6	15	TRBJ2-7	TRBD1	.	TGTGCCAGCAGCTCCGCAGGGGGTGCTACCTACGAGCAGTACTTC	CASSSAGGATYEQYF
TRBV7-8	17	TRBJ2-7	TRBD2	.	TGTGCCAGCAGCCTCGGGACTAGCGGGGGGGCGACCTACGAGCAGTACTTC	CASSLGTSGGATYEQYF
TRBV5-4	13	TRBJ2-7	.	few	TGTGCCAGCAGCTTAAGGGGTACCTACGAGCAGTACTTC	CASSLRGTYEQYF
TRBV5-4	13	TRBJ1-2	.	.	TGTGCCAGCAGCTTTCTTGCGGATTATGGCTACACCTTC	CASSFLADYGYTF
TRBV12-5	14	TRBJ2-7	.	.	TGTGCTAGTGCCTCTCCCGACAGCCCCTACGAGCAGTACTTC	CASASPDSPYEQYF
TRBV11-2	17	TRBJ2-5	.	.	TGTGCCAGCAGCTTAGGGGCTAGCCACCACCACCAAGAGACCCAGTACTTC	CASSLGASHHHQETQYF
TRBV28	14	TRBJ1-2	TRBD1	.	TGTGCCAGCAGTTTAATGGGGACAGGGGGCGGCTACACCTTC	CASSLMGTGGGYTF